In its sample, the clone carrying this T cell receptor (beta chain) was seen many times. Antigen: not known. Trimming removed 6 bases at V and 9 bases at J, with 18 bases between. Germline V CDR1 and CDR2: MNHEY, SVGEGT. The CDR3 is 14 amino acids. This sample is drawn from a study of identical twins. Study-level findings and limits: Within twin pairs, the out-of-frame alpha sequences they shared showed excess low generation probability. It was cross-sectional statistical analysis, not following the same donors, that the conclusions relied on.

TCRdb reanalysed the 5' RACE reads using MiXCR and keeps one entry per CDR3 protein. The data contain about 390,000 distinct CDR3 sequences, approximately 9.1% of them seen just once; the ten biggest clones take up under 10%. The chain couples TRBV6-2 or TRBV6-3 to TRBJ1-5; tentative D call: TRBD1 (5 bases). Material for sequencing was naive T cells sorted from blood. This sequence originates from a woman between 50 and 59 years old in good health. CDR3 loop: CASSRDPGRGPQHF. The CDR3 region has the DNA TGTGCCAGCAGCAGGGACCCTGGGCGGGGGCCCCAGCATTTT.